A single T cell receptor beta chain is shown here with its context. This clonotype was seen more than once but under ten times. Its antigen is currently not known. One base away there is no much larger clone; base qualities are not given. The entry originates in a study of T-cell memory formation after mild COVID-19 (TCRdb year 2021). Some background on the complete study: Most TCR sequence clusters were specific to one of the two donors. Two young, previously healthy adult volunteers, one female and one male, were included in the cohort. In a couple of donors, T-cell clones that expanded and contracted after mild COVID-19 were tracked by sequencing TCRalpha and TCRbeta repertoires over time. The study at large found these results: Some responding clones were found in pre-infection memory, which suggests that pre-existing cross-reactive memory T cells took part in the SARS-CoV-2 response. SARS-CoV-2 specificity of the second-wave clones peaking on day 37 was not confirmed. Contracting CD4+ clones were located mainly in the CM and EM memory subsets, whereas CD8+ clones were found to be enriched in EMRA. Balanced CD4/CD8 phenotypes were observed for clones contracting from day 15 to 85, whereas a bias towards CD4+ was observed for a second wave of clones expanding from day 15 to 37. Only two mild cases were covered in the study, and larger cohorts including severe cases with pre-infection samples were considered necessary.

Instrument on record: Illumina NovaSeq 6000. cDNA libraries for TCRalpha and TCRbeta were prepared by 5'RACE using constant-segment primers, with sample barcodes and unique molecular identifiers added. Trizol reagent was used to extract RNA from every sample. Library amplification was performed in two PCR steps, and a second sample barcode and Illumina TruSeq adapters were introduced in the second step. Libraries were sequenced on an Illumina NovaSeq with 2 x 150 bp paired-end reads. Turning to the authors' computational methods: Demultiplexing of reads and collapsing into UMI-guided consensus sequences were performed with migec v1.2.7. Using mixcr v2.1.11, UMI consensuses were aligned to TRA and TRB V and J templates and then assembled into clonotypes. Clonotypes were classified as expanded or contracted when called significant by both edgeR and NoisET, with noise models trained on biological replicates. For edgeR calls, the cutoffs were a false discovery rate-adjusted p below 0.01 and a log2 fold-change threshold of 1. As an exploratory analysis of dynamics, max-normalized trajectories of the 1000 most abundant clonotypes were examined by PCA with hierarchical clustering. Separately sequenced CD4+ and CD8+ repertoires were used to assign a CD4 or CD8 phenotype to each responding clone. TCRdb took the public reads, trimmed them with fastp at Q25, ran MiXCR for clone calling and kept in-frame beta chains. All rows with the same CDR3 protein become a single entry with the most common DNA and genes. The V and J calls shown here were made by TCRdb, not taken from the authors' results. For this sample the table gives 300,000 to 400,000 distinct CDR3 sequences, of which around 15% were detected only once. The ten largest make up about a fifth of the sample.

The germline ends are 10 bases apart after V is trimmed by 4 bases and J by 7 bases. The germline V gene specifies LGHNA as CDR1 and YSLEER as CDR2. From the cysteine through the phenylalanine, the CDR3 covers 13 amino acids. Solely the CDR3 DNA is kept, with 39 bases framed from the first base. PBMCs were isolated by Ficoll-Paque density gradient centrifugation. The sequenced sample consisted of PBMCs or a T cell subset sorted from them (not recorded which). The source is a man in his late teens or twenties who had mild COVID-19 (a few samples of this study predate the infection). The sample titles of this study are shuffled in the database, so cell type and time point are left out; the donor was told from shared clones. The chain links TRBV4-3 with TRBJ2-2; no D gene can be assigned with confidence. The CDR3 protein sequence reads: CASSPRTDGELFF. The DNA reads as follows: TGCGCCAGCAGCCCACGGACGGACGGGGAGCTGTTTTTT.